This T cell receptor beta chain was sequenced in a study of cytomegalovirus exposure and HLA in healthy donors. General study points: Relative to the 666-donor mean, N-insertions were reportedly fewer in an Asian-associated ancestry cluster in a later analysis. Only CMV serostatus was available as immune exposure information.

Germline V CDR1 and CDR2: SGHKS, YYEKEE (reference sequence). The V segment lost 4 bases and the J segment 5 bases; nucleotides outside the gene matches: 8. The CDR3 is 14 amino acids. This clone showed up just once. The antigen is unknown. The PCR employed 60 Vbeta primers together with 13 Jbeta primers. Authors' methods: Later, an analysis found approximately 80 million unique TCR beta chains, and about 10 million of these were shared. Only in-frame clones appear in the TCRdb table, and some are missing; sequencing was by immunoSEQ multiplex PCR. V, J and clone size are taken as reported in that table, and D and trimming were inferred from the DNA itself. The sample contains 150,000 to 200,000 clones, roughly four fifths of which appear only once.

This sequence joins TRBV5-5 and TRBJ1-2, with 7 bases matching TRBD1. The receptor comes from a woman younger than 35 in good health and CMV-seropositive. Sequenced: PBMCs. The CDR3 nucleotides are TGTGCCAGCAGCCATGGACAGGCCTTTTATGGCTACACCTTC. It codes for CASSHGQAFYGYTF.